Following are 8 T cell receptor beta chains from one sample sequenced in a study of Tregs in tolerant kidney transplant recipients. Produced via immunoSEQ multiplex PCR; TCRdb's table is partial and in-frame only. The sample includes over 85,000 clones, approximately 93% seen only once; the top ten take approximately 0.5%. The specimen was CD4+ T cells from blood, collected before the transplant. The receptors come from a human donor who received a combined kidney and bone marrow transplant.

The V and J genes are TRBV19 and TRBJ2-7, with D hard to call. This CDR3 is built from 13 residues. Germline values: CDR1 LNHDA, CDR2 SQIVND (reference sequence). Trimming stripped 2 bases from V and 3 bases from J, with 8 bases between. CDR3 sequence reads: CASSISLLYEQYF. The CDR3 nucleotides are TGTGCCAGTAGTATAAGTCTACTCTACGAGCAGTACTTC.

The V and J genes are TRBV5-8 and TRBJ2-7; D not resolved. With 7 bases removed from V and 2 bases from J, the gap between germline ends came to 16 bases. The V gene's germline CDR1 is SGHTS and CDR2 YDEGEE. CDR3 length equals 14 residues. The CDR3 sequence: CASPLGWRAYEQYF. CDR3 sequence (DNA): TGTGCCAGCCCCCTCGGGTGGCGAGCCTACGAGCAGTACTTC.

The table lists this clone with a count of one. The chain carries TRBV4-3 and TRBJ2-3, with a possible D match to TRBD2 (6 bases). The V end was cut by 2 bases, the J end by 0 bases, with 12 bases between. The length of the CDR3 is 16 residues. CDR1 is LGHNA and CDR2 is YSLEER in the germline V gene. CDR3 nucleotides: TGCGCCAGCAGCCAACGCGGGACTCCAAGCACAGATACGCAGTATTTT. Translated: CASSQRGTPSTDTQYF.

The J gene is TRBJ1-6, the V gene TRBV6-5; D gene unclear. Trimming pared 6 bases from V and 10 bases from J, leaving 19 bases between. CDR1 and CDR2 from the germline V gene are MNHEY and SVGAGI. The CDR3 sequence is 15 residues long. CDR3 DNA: TGTGCCAGCAGCCAAACGGAGAGGTTCGGGTCACCCCTCCACTTT. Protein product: CASSQTERFGSPLHF.

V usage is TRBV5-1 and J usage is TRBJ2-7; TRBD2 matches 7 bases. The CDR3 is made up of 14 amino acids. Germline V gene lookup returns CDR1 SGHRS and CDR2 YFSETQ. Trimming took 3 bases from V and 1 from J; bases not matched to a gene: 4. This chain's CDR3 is CASSSGTTSYEQYF. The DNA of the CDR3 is TGCGCCAGCAGCTCCGGGACTACATCCTACGAGCAGTACTTC.

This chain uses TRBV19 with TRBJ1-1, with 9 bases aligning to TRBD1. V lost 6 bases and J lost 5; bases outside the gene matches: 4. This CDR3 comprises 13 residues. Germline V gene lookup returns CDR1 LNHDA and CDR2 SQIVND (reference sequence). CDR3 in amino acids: CASRGTGRTEAFF. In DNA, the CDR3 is TGTGCCAGTAGAGGGACAGGGCGAACTGAAGCTTTCTTT.

The CDR3, as DNA: TGTGCCTATCAGAGCGGCTCCTACAATGAGCAGTTCTTC. Encoded protein: CAYQSGSYNEQFF. This rearrangement joins TRBV30 to TRBJ2-1; the D gene is possibly TRBD2 (5 bases). This CDR3 is 13 amino acids long. V dropped 7 bases and J dropped 0 bases, with 10 bases sitting between them. Germline CDR1 reads GTSNPN; CDR2 reads SVGIG (reference sequence).

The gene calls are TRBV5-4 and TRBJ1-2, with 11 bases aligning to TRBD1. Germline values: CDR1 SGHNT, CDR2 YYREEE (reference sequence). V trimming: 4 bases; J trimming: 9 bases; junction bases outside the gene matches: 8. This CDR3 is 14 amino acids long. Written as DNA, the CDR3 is TGTGCCAGCAGCCCGCTGGGACAGGGGGGAAGCTACACCTTC. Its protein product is CASSPLGQGGSYTF.